This paragraph covers one TCR beta chain sequence. This clonotype came up many times. It has no known antigen specificity. Base qualities are not at hand, and no much larger clone is one base apart. Amplification of TCR beta CDR3 regions was carried out from RNA transcripts. The first round of RT-PCR for the TCR CDR3 was performed with the HTBI primer set and the Qiagen OneStep RT-PCR kit. The libraries were constructed in a second round of multiplex PCR and then size-selected and purified. Paired-end sequencing of the libraries was performed with 100 bp reads on an Illumina HiSeq2000. The authors processed their data as follows. SOAPnuke was used to process the raw data, removing reads that contained adapters or uncalled bases, had a mean Phred below 15, or lacked an exact match to the constant primer or identifier. COPE v1.2.5 was used to merge high-quality paired reads, and clonotypes were defined as unique nucleotide sequences. Clonotypes were aligned to IMGT TRBV, TRBD and TRBJ reference segments using MiTCR v1.1. The analysis was restricted to V-J combinations with a frequency above 0.0001, which together covered just over 98% of the repertoires. A TCS score was defined as the ratio of F50 (clonal expansion) to E x V (chaos), with BLOSUM62-based TCRdist applied between CDR3 peptides within each V-J. Welch's t-statistics and random forest reduced roughly 540 V-J features to around 14, which were used in a naive Bayes classifier (R e1071). TCRdb applied fastp at Q25 and MiXCR to the public reads, then kept only in-frame beta chains. Records with the same CDR3 protein are collapsed into one entry carrying the most frequent genes and DNA. These V and J calls originate from TCRdb's pipeline instead of the authors' own analysis. In all, the sample holds roughly 150,000 distinct CDR3 sequences, and 9.4% of those were seen once. Over 20% of the sample rests with the top ten.

Hyperthyroidism patients were aged 18 to 65 years and newly diagnosed, with disease duration of less than 2 months. Any patient with an uncontrolled infection, another autoimmune disease, pregnancy or lactation was excluded. Diagnoses relied on clinical symptoms, serum thyroxine and TRAb, thyroid ultrasound and orbital computed tomography. Blood from progressor patients was collected at the time of first diagnosis with hyperthyroidism, before any ophthalmopathy symptoms had appeared. Ficoll-Paque density gradient centrifugation was used to isolate PBMCs from 9.5 to 10 ml of fresh peripheral blood. Progressor patients were defined as those initially diagnosed with Graves' hyperthyroidism in whom ophthalmopathy developed during follow-up. Trizol reagent was used to extract total RNA, and RNA quality was then checked on an Agilent 2100 Bioanalyzer. The data were taken from a study of T cells in Graves' hyperthyroidism and ophthalmopathy (dated by TCRdb to the late 2010s). Describing the broader study: Peripheral blood was collected at initial diagnosis, before any treatment. To identify distinguishing TCR V-J signatures, a discovery cohort of about 100 patients was used, comprising 40 to 45 with Graves' ophthalmopathy and roughly 60 with stable Graves' hyperthyroidism. Prospective prediction of ophthalmopathy was tested in an independent validation cohort consisting of under 20 hyperthyroidism patients and some 16 patients who later progressed to ophthalmopathy. The roughly 100 discovery patients were randomly divided into training and test sets at a 7:3 ratio. In six Graves' hyperthyroidism patients, the study also compared T-cell repertoires from thyroid tissue with T-cell repertoires from blood. After sampling, hyperthyroidism patients received methimazole starting at 30 mg daily, and ophthalmopathy patients received high-dose intravenous methylprednisolone. The paper reports TCR Vbeta CDR3 sequencing of over 130 peripheral blood samples: around 45 ophthalmopathy, fewer than 85 hyperthyroidism and around 17 progressor patients.

Broad study findings and their caveats: A 13 V-J signature model separated ophthalmopathy from stable hyperthyroidism, with just over 85% sensitivity and roughly 82% specificity in cross-validation and 80%/75% in testing. Blood samples also contained most of the expanded thyroid clonotypes (frequency above 0.001), which suggests that blood repertoires may reflect thyroid immune responses. In validation, progression to ophthalmopathy was predicted by the model with 65% to 71% sensitivity and nearly 75% specificity, a median of roughly 6 months before onset. No statistical method was used to fix the sample size in advance, and group allocation was not hidden from the investigators.

The trim is 0 bases for V and 5 bases for J, with a gap of 5 bases between the germline ends. There are 13 amino acids in the CDR3, from cysteine to phenylalanine inclusive. Here the CDR3 DNA is all that survives: 39 bases in frame from base 1. CDR1 and CDR2 were assigned from the germline V gene as MNHNS and SASEGT. Sequenced sample: blood. This chain joins TRBV6-1 to TRBJ2-1, with no confidently assigned D gene. This sequence originates from a young woman with Graves' hyperthyroidism that later progressed to Graves' ophthalmopathy. The CDR3 reads as follows: CASSEARNNEQFF. In nucleotides, the sequence is TGTGCCAGCAGTGAAGCGAGAAACAATGAGCAGTTCTTC.